These 29 T cell receptor beta chains were all obtained from the same sample, sequenced in a study of cytomegalovirus exposure and HLA in healthy donors. The primer mix had 60 Vbeta and 13 Jbeta primers. Data came from immunoSEQ multiplex PCR; TCRdb stores just in-frame clones and leaves some out. The sample contains some 200,000 clones, approximately 79% of which appear only once. Material: PBMCs. The receptors shown here come from a man between 35 and 55 years old in good health and CMV-seropositive.

The chain recombines TRBV7-2 with TRBJ1-2; no reliable D call. V lost 2 bases, J lost 4 bases, and 11 bases lay in between. CDR1 is SGHTA, CDR2 FQGNSA, per germline. The CDR3 has 14 amino acids. The CDR3 loop reads CASSLSQDSYGYTF. The CDR3 nucleotides are TGTGCCAGCAGCTTAAGTCAGGATAGCTATGGCTACACCTTC.

In this sample, this clone turned up once. The V and J genes are TRBV27 and TRBJ1-1; possibly TRBD1 for D (6 bases). CDR3 size: 16 residues. Germline V lookup: CDR1 MNHEY, CDR2 SMNVEV (reference sequence). Trimming took off 5 bases at V and 2 bases at J, with 18 bases between the two ends. CDR3 sequence: CASSAGAGPRNTEAFF. The CDR3 nucleotides read TGTGCCAGCAGTGCGGGGGCCGGACCGCGAAACACTGAAGCTTTCTTT.

The chain uses TRBV19 and TRBJ2-2, with a weak D call TRBD2 (7 bases). The germline CDR1 and CDR2 sequences are LNHDA and SQIVND (reference sequence). Trimming took off 10 bases at V and 6 bases at J, with 18 bases between the two ends. The CDR3 runs to 14 residues. The CDR3 spells CATKEGGFAGELFF. CDR3 in DNA: TGTGCCACTAAGGAGGGGGGGTTCGCCGGGGAGCTGTTTTTT.

The chain recombines TRBV27 with TRBJ1-5; D perhaps matches TRBD1 (6 bases). The CDR3 is 15 amino acids. Trimming took off 6 bases at V and 3 bases at J, with 15 bases between the two ends. Germline CDR1 MNHEY, CDR2 SMNVEV (reference sequence). DNA of the CDR3: TGTGCCAGCAGGGCCTCGGACAGATACAATCAGCCCCAGCATTTT. Its translation is CASRASDRYNQPQHF.

The V gene is TRBV9, the J gene TRBJ1-4; D not certain. The germline CDR1 and CDR2 sequences are SGDLS and YYNGEE. The CDR3 consists of 15 residues. The V gene lost 4 bases and the J gene lost 7 bases, with 17 bases spanning the gap. CDR3 sequence (DNA): TGTGCCAGCAGCCCCGCGGCGAATCTCTTTGAAAAACTGTTTTTT. Protein sequence: CASSPAANLFEKLFF.

For this clone: The sample carries other DNA sequences with the same CDR3. The CDR3 DNA reads TGCAGTGCTAGCGGAGTCACTGAGCAGTTCTTC. This translates into CSASGVTEQFF. V and J are TRBV20-1 and TRBJ2-1; D uncertain. The germline CDR1 and CDR2 sequences are DFQATT and SNEGSKA (reference sequence). Trimming shortened V by 3 bases and J by 9 bases, and 9 bases separated the two germline ends. The CDR3 is 11 amino acids.

The V gene is TRBV7-9, the J gene TRBJ1-6, with 9 bases that match TRBD1. V gave up 5 bases and J gave up 10 bases; unmatched junction bases: 9. CDR3 length equals 15 residues. Germline lookup yields CDR1 SEHNR and CDR2 FQNEAQ (reference sequence). As DNA, the CDR3 is TGTGCCAGCAGCCGTAAGGACAGGGGAATATCACCCCTCCACTTT. It translates to CASSRKDRGISPLHF.

The V and J genes are TRBV6-1 and TRBJ2-5, with D maybe TRBD2 (6 bases). V was trimmed by 1 base and J by 7 bases, leaving 13 bases between them. The CDR3 is 14 residues long. Germline V CDR1 and CDR2: MNHNS, SASEGT. The CDR3 is CASSEDPSDGTQYF. The CDR3 DNA reads TGTGCCAGCAGTGAAGATCCTAGCGATGGGACCCAGTACTTC.

This clone showed up just once. CDR3 in amino acids: CASSHGRGSQETQYF. The DNA for the CDR3 is TGCGCCAGCAGCCATGGACGGGGGTCCCAAGAGACCCAGTACTTC. J is TRBJ2-5 and V is TRBV5-1; a possible D gene is TRBD2 (6 bases). The length of the CDR3 is 15 residues. Germline V gene sequence: CDR1 SGHRS, CDR2 YFSETQ. The V end was cut by 4 bases, the J end by 1 base, with 14 bases between.

The J gene is TRBJ1-1, the V gene TRBV5-8, with D possibly being TRBD1 (6 bases). Trimming left V 1 base short and J 10 bases short, with 17 bases between. Looked up from germline, CDR1 is SGHTS and CDR2 is YDEGEE. The CDR3 is made up of 14 amino acids. The CDR3 protein is CASSLNYRDLLAFF. The DNA of the CDR3 is TGTGCCAGCAGCTTGAATTACAGGGATTTGTTAGCTTTCTTT.

The V call is TRBV28, the J call TRBJ2-1; 10 nucleotides align to TRBD2. The germline CDR1 and CDR2 sequences are MDHEN and SYDVKM. Trimming took 8 bases from V and 3 from J; bases not matched to a gene: 16. The length of the CDR3 is 18 residues. The CDR3 spells CASQEVSGGASDYNEQFF. The CDR3 DNA is TGTGCCAGCCAGGAGGTGAGCGGGGGGGCCTCCGACTACAATGAGCAGTTCTTC.

V usage is TRBV7-9 and J usage is TRBJ2-7, with a tentative D call TRBD2 (5 bases). V shed 5 bases and J shed 2 bases, with 16 bases lying between them. This CDR3 region has 15 residues. The germline CDR1 and CDR2 sequences are SEHNR and FQNEAQ (reference sequence). The CDR3 nucleotides read TGTGCCAGCAGCCAAGAGGTGAGGGCGGCCTACGAGCAGTACTTC. Translation: CASSQEVRAAYEQYF.

The rearrangement joins TRBV29-1 to TRBJ2-7; 9 bases agree with TRBD1. Germline-derived CDR1 and CDR2 are SQVTM and ANQGSEA. Trimming removed 3 bases from V and 3 bases from J; junction bases left unmatched: 6. CDR3 size: 14 residues. This CDR3 reads CSVDAGQGFYEQYF. The CDR3 DNA sequence: TGCAGCGTTGATGCCGGACAGGGGTTCTACGAGCAGTACTTC.

The genes are TRBV10-2 and TRBJ1-2; maybe TRBD1 (5 bases). CDR1 WSHSY and CDR2 SAAADI come from the germline V gene. V was cut by 1 base and J by 8 bases, with 14 bases left in between. The CDR3 runs 14 residues. The CDR3: CASSEWGQGDGYTF. CDR3 DNA sequence: TGCGCCAGCAGTGAGTGGGGTCAGGGTGACGGCTACACCTTC.

The rearrangement joins TRBV6-5 to TRBJ2-7; 8 nucleotides match TRBD1. V shed 5 bases, J shed 6 bases, and the junction held 12 bases outside the gene matches. CDR1 is MNHEY, CDR2 SVGAGI, per germline. The CDR3 is 15 residues long. Here the CDR3 DNA reads TGTGCCAGCAGTCCCGGACAGGGCAGAGTTGGCGAGCAGTACTTC. Translation gives CASSPGQGRVGEQYF.

V gene TRBV6-5 combines with J gene TRBJ1-1; 7 bases match TRBD1. From germline, CDR1 is MNHEY and CDR2 SVGAGI. V dropped 4 bases and J dropped 0; count of bases not matched to a gene: 5. The CDR3 has 15 residues. The chain's CDR3 is CASSSQGRMNTEAFF. In nucleotides, the CDR3 is TGTGCCAGCAGTTCACAGGGGCGGATGAACACTGAAGCTTTCTTT.

The CDR3 DNA reads as TGTGCCAGCAGTGTCCAGGGGACGCAGTATTTT. Amino acids: CASSVQGTQYF. The V call is TRBV27, the J call TRBJ2-3; D is perhaps TRBD1 (6 bases). The CDR3 totals 11 residues. Germline CDR1 reads MNHEY; CDR2 reads SMNVEV (reference sequence). V lost 5 bases, J lost 9 bases, and 9 bases lay in between.

The chain employs TRBV7-2 and TRBJ2-3; D may be TRBD2 (5 bases). Germline V lookup: CDR1 SGHTA, CDR2 FQGNSA. This CDR3 comprises 15 residues. Between the trimmed V and J ends, which lost 1 base and 4 bases, there was a span of 12 bases. The CDR3 bases are TGTGCCAGCAGCTTAGAGGCGCTAGCCGCAGATACGCAGTATTTT. Amino acid sequence: CASSLEALAADTQYF. Together with reference TRBV7-2 and TRBJ2-3, the CDR3 gives the full variable domain: GAGVSQSPSNKVTEKGKDVELRCDPISGHTALYWYRQSLGQGLEFLIYFQGNSAPDKSGLPSDRFSAERTGGSVSTLTIQRTQQEDSAVYLCASSLEALAADTQYFGPGTRLTVL.

This clone was picked up one time. The chain combines TRBV5-6 with TRBJ1-1; D is ambiguous. CDR1 is SGHDT and CDR2 is YYEEEE in the germline V gene. Deletions cut 0 bases from V and 4 bases from J, with 7 bases between. The CDR3 is made up of 13 amino acids. Written as DNA, the CDR3 is TGTGCCAGCAGCTTGGAGGGAGGCACTGAAGCTTTCTTT. It translates to CASSLEGGTEAFF.

The chain employs TRBV7-9 and TRBJ2-2; TRBD1 agrees at 7 bases. J was trimmed by 4 bases and V by 3 bases; bases with no gene match: 5. The V gene's germline CDR1 is SEHNR and CDR2 FQNEAQ (reference sequence). The CDR3 is 15 residues long. CDR3 in DNA: TGTGCCAGCAGCTTGACAGGGCTAGGCACCGGGGAGCTGTTTTTT. It yields the protein CASSLTGLGTGELFF.

With regard to this clone: Other DNA sequences in this specimen translate into the identical CDR3. The chain couples TRBV18 to TRBJ2-7, with TRBD1 matching over 9 bases. V was clipped by 0 bases and J by 1 base; unmatched bases: 1. The CDR3 has 15 amino acids. CDR1 is KGHSH and CDR2 is LQKENI in the germline V gene. CDR3 coding DNA: TGTGCCAGCTCACCACCAGGGACAGGGTCCTACGAGCAGTACTTC. Translating it yields CASSPPGTGSYEQYF. The complete variable domain, with remaining parts taken from reference TRBV18 and TRBJ2-7, reads NAGVMQNPRHLVRRRGQEARLRCSPMKGHSHVYWYRQLPEEGLKFMVYLQKENIIDESGMPKERFSAEFPKEGPSILRIQQVVRGDSAAYFCASSPPGTGSYEQYFGPGTRLTVT.

This clone was counted once. Within the sample, other DNA sequences also encode this same CDR3. The chain carries TRBV19 and TRBJ1-6; no clear D. The germline V gene has CDR1 LNHDA and CDR2 SQIVND (reference sequence). This CDR3 comprises 13 residues. The V gene lost 5 bases and the J gene lost 6 bases, with 8 bases spanning the gap. The CDR3, as DNA: TGTGCCAGTAGTCCGGGTCTTAATTCACCCCTCCACTTT. Residues: CASSPGLNSPLHF. The entire variable domain, with the rest obtained from reference TRBV19 and TRBJ1-6, is as follows: DGGITQSPKYLFRKEGQNVTLSCEQNLNHDAMYWYRQDPGQGLRLIYYSQIVNDFQKGDIAEGYSVSREKKESFPLTVTSAQKNPTAFYLCASSPGLNSPLHFGNGTRLTVT.

This clone showed up just a few times. The chain combines TRBV15 with TRBJ2-2; D unclear. Germline V gene sequence: CDR1 LNHNV, CDR2 YYDKDF (reference sequence). The CDR3 loop spans 17 amino acids. V lost 4 bases, J lost 0 bases, and 15 bases lay in between. CDR3 residues: CATSNPGDVSNTGELFF. The CDR3 coding sequence is TGTGCCACCAGCAACCCCGGAGACGTTTCGAACACCGGGGAGCTGTTTTTT.

The chain combines TRBV6-6 with TRBJ1-1; weak D call: TRBD1 (5 bases). CDR3 size: 14 residues. Trimming stripped 7 bases from V and 5 bases from J, with 17 bases between. Germline loops: CDR1 MNHNY, CDR2 SVGAGI (reference sequence). CDR3 sequence: CASTNPGGVTEAFF. CDR3 in DNA: TGTGCCAGCACCAACCCGGGGGGAGTGACTGAAGCTTTCTTT.

This chain links TRBV6-5 with TRBJ1-2; D gene ambiguous. Trimming took 4 bases from V and 7 from J, leaving 7 bases between them. Germline CDR1 is MNHEY and CDR2 is SVGAGI. There are 11 residues in the CDR3. Here the CDR3 reads CASSSPSGYTF. The CDR3, as DNA: TGTGCCAGCAGTTCCCCGAGTGGCTACACCTTC.

The V call is TRBV4-3, the J call TRBJ2-2; TRBD2 agrees at 7 bases. This CDR3 region has 17 residues. CDR1 and CDR2 (germline): LGHNA, YSLEER. Germline trimming cut 5 bases from V and 6 bases from J; bases unmatched to any gene: 15. For the CDR3, the DNA is TGCGCCAGCAGCGAGGCATGGCGGGGGAGCGGCGCCGGGGAGCTGTTTTTT. This translates into CASSEAWRGSGAGELFF.

The rearrangement joins TRBV21-1 to TRBJ2-7; the table gives TRBD2 as D, unverified against the DNA. TRBV21-1 is shown as a pseudogene. The CDR3 has 12 amino acids. The chain's CDR3 is CASNRDSYEQYF. For the CDR3, the DNA is TGTGCCAGCAACCGGGATTCCTACGAGCAGTACTTC.

This clone was seen only a few times. The chain links TRBV19 to TRBJ1-6; 12 bases map to TRBD1. V gave up 5 bases and J gave up 10 bases; unmatched junction bases: 12. Germline CDR1 reads LNHDA; CDR2 reads SQIVND (reference sequence). The CDR3 sequence is 17 residues long. CDR3 nucleotides: TGTGCCAGTAGTGCCGGGACAGGGGGCGGGGGTCGGTCACCCCTCCACTTT. It yields the protein CASSAGTGGGGRSPLHF.

For the CDR3, the DNA is TGTGCCAGCAGGTCTTTAGGAGGGGCGGGAGCTAACTATGGCTACACCTTC. Translating gives CASRSLGGAGANYGYTF. This chain joins TRBV2 and TRBJ1-2, with D possibly TRBD1 on 5 matching bases. This CDR3 spans 17 amino acids. Germline loops: CDR1 SNHLY, CDR2 FYNNEI. Trimming shortened V by 6 bases and J by 0 bases, and 20 bases separated the two germline ends.